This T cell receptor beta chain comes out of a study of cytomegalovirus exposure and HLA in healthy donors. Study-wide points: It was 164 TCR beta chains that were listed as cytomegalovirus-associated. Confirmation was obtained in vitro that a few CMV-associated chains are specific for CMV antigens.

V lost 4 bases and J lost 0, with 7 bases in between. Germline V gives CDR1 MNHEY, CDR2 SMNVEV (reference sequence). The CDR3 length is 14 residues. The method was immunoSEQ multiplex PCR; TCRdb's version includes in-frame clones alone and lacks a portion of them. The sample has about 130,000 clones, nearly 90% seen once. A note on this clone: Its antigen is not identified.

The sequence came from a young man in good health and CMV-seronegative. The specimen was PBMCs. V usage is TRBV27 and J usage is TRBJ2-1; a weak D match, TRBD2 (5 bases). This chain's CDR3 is CASSWAGSYNEQFF. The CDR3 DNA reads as TGTGCCAGCAGTTGGGCGGGCTCCTACAATGAGCAGTTCTTC.